This TCR beta chain emerged from a study of control samples from healthy donors and cancer patients. Generated by immunoSEQ multiplex PCR, the TCRdb table keeps only in-frame clones and is missing some. The table lists approximately 120,000 clones, approximately 90% of them singletons. This clone appeared a single time. The CDR3 has 12 residues. Trimming removed 2 bases from V and 6 bases from J, with 2 bases in between. Germline-derived CDR1 and CDR2 are MNHEY and SVGAGI. The chain carries TRBV6-5 and TRBJ1-6, with no clear D. What was sequenced was blood. The sequence derives from a human donor in good health. The donor label of this sample is uncertain. CDR3: CASSYPNSPLHF. The CDR3 nucleotides are TGTGCCAGCAGTTACCCTAATTCACCCCTCCACTTT.